This TCR beta chain was sequenced during a study of shared clonotypes between healthy human individuals. Study background: Each donor's CD4 naive and CD4 memory cells filled three plates apiece, CD8 naive two, and CD8 memory one. Study observations and caveats: Apart from blood, nothing was sampled; tissue repertoires likely differ.

The CDR3 is made up of 14 amino acids. Trimming removed 2 bases from V and 2 bases from J, with 8 bases in between. CDR1 is KGHSH, CDR2 LQKENI, per germline. For this clone: Its cognate antigen is unknown.

Method: immunoSEQ multiplex PCR; TCRdb's copy keeps in-frame clones and lacks some. This table holds fewer than 1.6 million clones, approximately 98.5% found once. This TCR was recovered from a man aged 30 to 39 in good health. The J gene is TRBJ2-3, the V gene TRBV18; possibly TRBD1 for D (6 bases). Material: naive CD4+ T cells sorted from blood. Regarding subset: CD45RA+ positively selected. The CDR3 region is CASSPGQNTDTQYF. DNA for the CDR3: TGTGCCAGCTCACCAGGACAGAACACAGATACGCAGTATTTT.